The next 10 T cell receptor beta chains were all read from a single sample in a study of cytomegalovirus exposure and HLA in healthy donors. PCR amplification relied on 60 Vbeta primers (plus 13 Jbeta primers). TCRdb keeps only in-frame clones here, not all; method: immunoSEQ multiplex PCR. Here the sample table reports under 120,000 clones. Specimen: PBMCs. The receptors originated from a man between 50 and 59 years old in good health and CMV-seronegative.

The CDR3 sequence: CASSFASGGGTGELFF. Written as DNA, the CDR3 is TGTGCCAGCAGCTTCGCTAGCGGGGGGGGTACCGGGGAGCTGTTTTTT. The chain has TRBV7-2 and TRBJ2-2, with 12 bases lining up with TRBD2. Trimming cost V 3 bases and J 5 bases; bases outside gene matches: 4. There are 16 residues in the CDR3. Germline V CDR1 and CDR2: SGHTA, FQGNSA.

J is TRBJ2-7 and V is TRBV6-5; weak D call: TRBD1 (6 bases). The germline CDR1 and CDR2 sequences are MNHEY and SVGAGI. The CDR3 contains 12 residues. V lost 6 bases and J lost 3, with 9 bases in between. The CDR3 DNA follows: TGTGCCAGCAGGGGGGCCCGCTACGAGCAGTACTTC. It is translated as CASRGARYEQYF.

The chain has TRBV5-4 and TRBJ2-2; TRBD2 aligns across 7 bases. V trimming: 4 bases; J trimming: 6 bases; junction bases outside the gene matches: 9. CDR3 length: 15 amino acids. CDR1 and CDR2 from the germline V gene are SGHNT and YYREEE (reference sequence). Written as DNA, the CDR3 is TGTGCCAGCAGCCCTGGACTAGTACGCGCCGGGGAGCTGTTTTTT. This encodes CASSPGLVRAGELFF.

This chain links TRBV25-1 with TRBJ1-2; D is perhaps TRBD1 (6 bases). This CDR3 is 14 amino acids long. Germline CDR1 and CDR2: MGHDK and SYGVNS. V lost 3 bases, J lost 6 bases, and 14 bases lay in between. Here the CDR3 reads CASSDFSRGDGYTF. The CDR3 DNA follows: TGTGCCAGCAGTGATTTTTCCAGGGGTGATGGCTACACCTTC.

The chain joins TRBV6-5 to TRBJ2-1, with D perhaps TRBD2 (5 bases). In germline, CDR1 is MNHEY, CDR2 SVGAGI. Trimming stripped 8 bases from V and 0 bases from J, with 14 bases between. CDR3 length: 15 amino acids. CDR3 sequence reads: CASSPEAYSYNEQFF. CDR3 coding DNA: TGTGCCAGCTCCCCGGAGGCATACTCCTACAATGAGCAGTTCTTC.

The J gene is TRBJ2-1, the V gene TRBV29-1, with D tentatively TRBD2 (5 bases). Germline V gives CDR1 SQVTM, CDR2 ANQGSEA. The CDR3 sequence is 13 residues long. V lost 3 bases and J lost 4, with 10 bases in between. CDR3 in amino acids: CSVEDGVYNEQFF. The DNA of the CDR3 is TGCAGCGTTGAGGACGGGGTATACAATGAGCAGTTCTTC.

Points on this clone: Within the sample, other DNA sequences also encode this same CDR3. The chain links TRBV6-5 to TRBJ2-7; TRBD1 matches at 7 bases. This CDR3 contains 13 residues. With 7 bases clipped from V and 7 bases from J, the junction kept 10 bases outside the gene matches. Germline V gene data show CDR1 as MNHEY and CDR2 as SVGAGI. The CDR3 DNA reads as TGTGCCAGCAAGGTTAGGGGGCTGAGTGAGCAGTACTTC. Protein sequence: CASKVRGLSEQYF.

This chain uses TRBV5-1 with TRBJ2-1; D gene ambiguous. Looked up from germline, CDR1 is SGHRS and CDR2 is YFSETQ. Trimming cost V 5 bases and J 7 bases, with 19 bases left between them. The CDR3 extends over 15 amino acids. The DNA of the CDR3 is TGCGCCAGCAGAACGGTAGCCCACCCTAATAATGAGCAGTTCTTC. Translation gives CASRTVAHPNNEQFF.

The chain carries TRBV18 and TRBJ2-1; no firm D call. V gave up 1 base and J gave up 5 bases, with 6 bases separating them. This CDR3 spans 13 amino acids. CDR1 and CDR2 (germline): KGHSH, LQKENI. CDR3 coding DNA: TGTGCCAGCTCACCACTAGCAGACAATGAGCAGTTCTTC. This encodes CASSPLADNEQFF.

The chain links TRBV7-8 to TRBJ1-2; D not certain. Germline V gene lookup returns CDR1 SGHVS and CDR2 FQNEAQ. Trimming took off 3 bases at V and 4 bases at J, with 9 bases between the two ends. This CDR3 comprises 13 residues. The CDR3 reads CASSLSSFYGYTF. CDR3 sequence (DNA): TGTGCCAGCAGCTTGTCCAGTTTCTATGGCTACACCTTC. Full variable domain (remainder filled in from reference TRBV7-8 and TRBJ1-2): GAGVSQSPRYKVAKRGQDVALRCDPISGHVSLFWYQQALGQGPEFLTYFQNEAQLDKSGLPSDRFFAERPEGSVSTLKIQRTQQEDSAVYLCASSLSSFYGYTFGSGTRLTVV.